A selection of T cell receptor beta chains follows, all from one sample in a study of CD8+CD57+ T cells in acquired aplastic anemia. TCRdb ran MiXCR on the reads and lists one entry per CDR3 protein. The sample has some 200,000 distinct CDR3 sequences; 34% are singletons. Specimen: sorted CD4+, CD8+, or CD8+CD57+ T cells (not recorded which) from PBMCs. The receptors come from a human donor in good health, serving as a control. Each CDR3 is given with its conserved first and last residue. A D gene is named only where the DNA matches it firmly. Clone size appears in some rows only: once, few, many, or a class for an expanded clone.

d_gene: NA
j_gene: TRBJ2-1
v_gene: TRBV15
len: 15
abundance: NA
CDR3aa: CATSRGRYSYNEQFF
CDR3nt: TGTGCCACCAGCAGAGGGAGATACTCCTACAATGAGCAGTTCTTC

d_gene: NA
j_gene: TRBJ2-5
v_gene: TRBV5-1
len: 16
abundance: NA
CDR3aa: CASSPGPGLTGETQYF
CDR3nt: TGCGCCAGCAGCCCGGGGCCGGGACTCACGGGGGAGACCCAGTACTTC

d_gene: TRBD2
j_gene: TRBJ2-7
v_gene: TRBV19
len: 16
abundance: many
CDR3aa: CASRLAGGHSGYEQYF
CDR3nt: TGTGCCAGTAGACTGGCGGGGGGCCACTCGGGCTACGAGCAGTACTTC

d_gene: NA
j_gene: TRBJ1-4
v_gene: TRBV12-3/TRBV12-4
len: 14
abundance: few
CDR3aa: CASRTGTTNEKLFF
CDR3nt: TGTGCCAGCAGGACGGGGACAACTAATGAAAAACTGTTTTTT

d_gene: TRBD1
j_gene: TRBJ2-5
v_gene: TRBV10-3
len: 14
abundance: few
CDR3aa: CASSAYRGGETQYF
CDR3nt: TGTGCCAGCAGTGCCTACAGGGGTGGTGAGACCCAGTACTTC

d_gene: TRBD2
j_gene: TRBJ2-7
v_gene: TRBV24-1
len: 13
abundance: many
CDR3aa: CATRGLAAYEQYF
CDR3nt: TGTGCCACGCGGGGACTAGCGGCCTACGAGCAGTACTTC

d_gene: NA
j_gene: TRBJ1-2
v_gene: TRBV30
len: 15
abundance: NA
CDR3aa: CAWTQYGQEYYGYTF
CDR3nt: TGTGCCTGGACCCAATATGGACAAGAGTACTATGGCTACACCTTC

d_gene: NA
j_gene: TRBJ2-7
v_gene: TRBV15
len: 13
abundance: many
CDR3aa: CATKSAGAYEQYF
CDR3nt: TGTGCCACCAAGTCCGCTGGGGCCTACGAGCAGTACTTC

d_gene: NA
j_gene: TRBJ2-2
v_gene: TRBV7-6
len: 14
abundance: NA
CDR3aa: CASSLKGNTGELFF
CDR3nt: TGTGCCAGCAGCTTAAAGGGGAACACCGGGGAGCTGTTTTTT

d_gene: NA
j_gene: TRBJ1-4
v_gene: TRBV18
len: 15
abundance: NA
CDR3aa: CASSPAQGPNEKLFF
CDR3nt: TGTGCCAGCTCACCAGCGCAGGGCCCGAATGAAAAACTGTTTTTT

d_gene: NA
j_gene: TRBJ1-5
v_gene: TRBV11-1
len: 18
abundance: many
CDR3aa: CASSLRVLQGPFNQPQHF
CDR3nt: TGTGCCAGCAGCTTACGGGTCCTCCAGGGGCCTTTCAATCAGCCCCAGCATTTT

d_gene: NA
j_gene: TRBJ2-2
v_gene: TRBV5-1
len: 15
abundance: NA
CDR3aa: CASSLEIRHTGELFF
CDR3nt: TGCGCCAGCAGCTTGGAAATCAGGCACACCGGGGAGCTGTTTTTT

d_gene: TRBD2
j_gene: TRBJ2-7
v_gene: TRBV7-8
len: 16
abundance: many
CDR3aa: CASSRSGTSGSYERYF
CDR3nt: TGTGCCAGCAGCCGGAGTGGGACTAGCGGGTCATACGAGCGGTACTTC

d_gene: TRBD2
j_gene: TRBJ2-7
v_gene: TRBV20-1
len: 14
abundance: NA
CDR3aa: CSARDLAGGDEQYF
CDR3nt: TGCAGTGCTAGAGATTTAGCGGGGGGAGACGAGCAGTACTTC

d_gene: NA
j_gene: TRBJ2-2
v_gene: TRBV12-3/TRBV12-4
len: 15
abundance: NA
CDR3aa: CASSPYTGASGELFF
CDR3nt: TGTGCCAGCAGTCCCTATACGGGGGCCTCCGGGGAGCTGTTTTTT

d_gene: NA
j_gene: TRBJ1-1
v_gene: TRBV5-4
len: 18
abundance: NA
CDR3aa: CASSPTGWGSRVGTEAFF
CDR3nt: TGTGCCAGCAGCCCCACAGGGTGGGGCTCACGGGTGGGCACTGAAGCTTTCTTT

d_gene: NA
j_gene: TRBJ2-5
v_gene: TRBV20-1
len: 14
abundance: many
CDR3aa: CSARGARGVETQYF
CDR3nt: TGCAGTGCTAGAGGGGCCAGGGGGGTAGAGACCCAGTACTTC

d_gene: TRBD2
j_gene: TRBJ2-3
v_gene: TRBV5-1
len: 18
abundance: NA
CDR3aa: CASSLAGGLAGVTDTQYF
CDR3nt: TGCGCCAGCAGCTTGGCCGGAGGACTAGCGGGAGTAACAGATACGCAGTATTTT

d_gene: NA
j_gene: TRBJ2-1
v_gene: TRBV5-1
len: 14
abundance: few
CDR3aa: CASSLLSSYNEQFF
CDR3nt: TGCGCCAGCAGCTTGTTGAGCTCCTACAATGAGCAGTTCTTC

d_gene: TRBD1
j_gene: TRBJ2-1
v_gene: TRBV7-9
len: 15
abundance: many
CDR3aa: CASSSYRDRANEQFF
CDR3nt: TGTGCCAGCAGCTCGTACCGGGACAGGGCCAATGAGCAGTTCTTC

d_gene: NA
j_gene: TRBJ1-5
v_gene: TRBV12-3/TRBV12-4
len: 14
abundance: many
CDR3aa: CASSLDRANQPQHF
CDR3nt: TGTGCCAGCAGTTTAGACAGGGCCAATCAGCCCCAGCATTTT

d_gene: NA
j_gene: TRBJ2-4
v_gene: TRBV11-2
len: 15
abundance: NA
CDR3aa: CASSLDWALKNIQYF
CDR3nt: TGTGCCAGCAGCTTAGATTGGGCCCTCAAAAACATTCAGTACTTC